The rows below give T cell receptor beta chains drawn from one sample of a study of cytomegalovirus exposure and HLA in healthy donors. Sequencing used immunoSEQ multiplex PCR; TCRdb keeps in-frame clones, though not all of them. The table records approximately 150,000 clones, under 90% of them present only once. The sample was PBMCs. The receptors shown here come from a man aged 30 to 39 in good health and CMV-seropositive. Each CDR3 is given with its conserved first and last residue. D genes are given only for firm matches. Only part of the rows carry a size: once, few, many, or a class if the clone is expanded.

CDR3aa: CASSALENQPQHF
CDR3nt: TGTGCCAGCAGCGCCTTAGAAAATCAGCCCCAGCATTTT
abundance: .
len: 13
v_gene: TRBV9
j_gene: TRBJ1-5
d_gene: .

CDR3aa: CASSLGEINEKLFF
CDR3nt: TGCGCCAGCAGCTTGGGGGAGATTAATGAAAAACTGTTTTTT
abundance: .
len: 14
v_gene: TRBV5-1
j_gene: TRBJ1-4
d_gene: .

CDR3aa: CASSLSGQGGSEQYF
CDR3nt: TGCGCCAGCAGCTTGAGCGGACAGGGAGGGTCCGAGCAGTACTTC
abundance: .
len: 15
v_gene: TRBV5-1
j_gene: TRBJ2-7
d_gene: .

CDR3aa: CASSPETNREGGYTF
CDR3nt: TGTGCCAGCAGTCCAGAGACTAACAGGGAGGGAGGCTACACCTTC
abundance: .
len: 15
v_gene: TRBV6-1
j_gene: TRBJ1-2
d_gene: .

CDR3aa: CASSVQGSYNEQFF
CDR3nt: TGTGCCAGCAGTGTGCAGGGGTCCTACAATGAGCAGTTCTTC
abundance: .
len: 14
v_gene: TRBV6-1
j_gene: TRBJ2-1
d_gene: .

CDR3aa: CASSLSRAANEKLFF
CDR3nt: TGTGCCAGCAGCTTATCCAGGGCAGCTAATGAAAAACTGTTTTTT
abundance: .
len: 15
v_gene: TRBV5-4
j_gene: TRBJ1-4
d_gene: .

CDR3aa: CASSLVWTGPFSSYEQYF
CDR3nt: TGTGCCAGCAGCTTAGTGTGGACAGGGCCATTCAGCTCCTACGAGCAGTACTTC
abundance: .
len: 18
v_gene: TRBV11-3
j_gene: TRBJ2-7
d_gene: TRBD1

CDR3aa: CASSVDYPNTGELFF
CDR3nt: TGCGCCAGCAGTGTGGACTACCCTAACACCGGGGAGCTGTTTTTT
abundance: .
len: 15
v_gene: TRBV10-1
j_gene: TRBJ2-2
d_gene: .

CDR3aa: CASSDFRAGATYNEQFF
CDR3nt: TGCGCCAGCAGTGACTTTAGAGCGGGAGCCACCTACAATGAGCAGTTCTTC
abundance: .
len: 17
v_gene: TRBV10-2
j_gene: TRBJ2-1
d_gene: TRBD2

CDR3aa: CATSRVRGPTDTQYF
CDR3nt: TGTGCCACCAGCAGAGTAAGGGGCCCCACAGATACGCAGTATTTT
abundance: .
len: 15
v_gene: TRBV15
j_gene: TRBJ2-3
d_gene: .

CDR3aa: CASSHKMGLADNEQFF
CDR3nt: TGCGCCAGCAGCCATAAAATGGGACTAGCGGACAATGAGCAGTTCTTC
abundance: .
len: 16
v_gene: TRBV4-1
j_gene: TRBJ2-1
d_gene: TRBD2

CDR3aa: CASSLPLTSGRASGELFF
CDR3nt: TGCGCCAGCAGCTTGCCCCTGACTAGCGGGAGGGCATCCGGGGAGCTGTTTTTT
abundance: .
len: 18
v_gene: TRBV5-1
j_gene: TRBJ2-2
d_gene: TRBD2

CDR3aa: CASSQRGDQETQYF
CDR3nt: TGTGCCAGCAGCCAGCGGGGGGACCAAGAGACCCAGTACTTC
abundance: once
len: 14
v_gene: TRBV7-9
j_gene: TRBJ2-5
d_gene: TRBD2

CDR3aa: CASSGRLAGGQETQYF
CDR3nt: TGTGCCAGCAGCGGGCGACTAGCGGGGGGGCAAGAGACCCAGTACTTC
abundance: .
len: 16
v_gene: TRBV7-6
j_gene: TRBJ2-5
d_gene: TRBD2

CDR3aa: CASSSPPGQSSYQETQYF
CDR3nt: TGTGCCAGCAGTTCCCCCCCGGGACAGAGCTCGTACCAAGAGACCCAGTACTTC
abundance: .
len: 18
v_gene: TRBV7-8
j_gene: TRBJ2-5
d_gene: TRBD1

CDR3aa: CASRSSGEKLFF
CDR3nt: TGTGCCAGCAGAAGTTCAGGGGAAAAACTGTTTTTT
abundance: .
len: 12
v_gene: TRBV5-6
j_gene: TRBJ1-4
d_gene: .

CDR3aa: CASSYPPSGGGNEQFF
CDR3nt: TGTGCCAGCAGCTACCCTCCTAGCGGGGGAGGCAATGAGCAGTTCTTC
abundance: .
len: 16
v_gene: TRBV5-4
j_gene: TRBJ2-1
d_gene: TRBD2

CDR3aa: CASSLNLLGNQPQHF
CDR3nt: TGTGCCAGCAGTTTAAACCTCCTAGGCAATCAGCCCCAGCATTTT
abundance: .
len: 15
v_gene: TRBV28
j_gene: TRBJ1-5
d_gene: .

CDR3aa: CASRRTGSDAEAFF
CDR3nt: TGTGCCAGCAGGCGGACAGGGTCGGACGCTGAAGCTTTCTTT
abundance: .
len: 14
v_gene: TRBV6-6
j_gene: TRBJ1-1
d_gene: TRBD1

CDR3aa: CASSRTGTGLAEAFF
CDR3nt: TGTGCCAGTAGTCGGACCGGGACAGGGCTCGCTGAAGCTTTCTTT
abundance: .
len: 15
v_gene: TRBV19
j_gene: TRBJ1-1
d_gene: TRBD1

CDR3aa: CASSMGQGNQPQHF
CDR3nt: TGTGCCAGTAGTATGGGGCAGGGCAATCAGCCCCAGCATTTT
abundance: .
len: 14
v_gene: TRBV19
j_gene: TRBJ1-5
d_gene: .

CDR3aa: CASSLAREGVTSYEQYF
CDR3nt: TGTGCCAGCAGCTTAGCGAGGGAGGGGGTTACCTCCTACGAGCAGTACTTC
abundance: few
len: 17
v_gene: TRBV7-2
j_gene: TRBJ2-7
d_gene: .

CDR3aa: CASSTEDRGWEQYF
CDR3nt: TGTGCCAGCAGCACCGAGGACAGGGGTTGGGAGCAGTACTTC
abundance: .
len: 14
v_gene: TRBV9
j_gene: TRBJ2-7
d_gene: TRBD1

CDR3aa: CASSFRDREFTDTQYF
CDR3nt: TGTGCCAGCAGCTTCCGGGACAGGGAATTTACAGATACGCAGTATTTT
abundance: .
len: 16
v_gene: TRBV7-9
j_gene: TRBJ2-3
d_gene: TRBD1

CDR3aa: CASHSQTSEGQLSYNEQFF
CDR3nt: TGTGCCAGTCACTCCCAGACTAGCGAGGGTCAGCTCTCCTACAATGAGCAGTTCTTC
abundance: .
len: 19
v_gene: TRBV28
j_gene: TRBJ2-1
d_gene: TRBD2

CDR3aa: CASSQSPRGLFSHEQYF
CDR3nt: TGCGCCAGCAGCCAATCCCCGAGGGGGCTTTTCTCCCACGAGCAGTACTTC
abundance: once
len: 17
v_gene: TRBV4-1
j_gene: TRBJ2-7
d_gene: TRBD1

CDR3aa: CASSPRPGGDQPQHF
CDR3nt: TGTGCCAGCAGCCCCAGACCAGGGGGCGATCAGCCCCAGCATTTT
abundance: .
len: 15
v_gene: TRBV9
j_gene: TRBJ1-5
d_gene: TRBD1

CDR3aa: CASSSVFAGELFF
CDR3nt: TGTGCCAGCAGCTCCGTCTTCGCCGGGGAGCTGTTTTTT
abundance: .
len: 13
v_gene: TRBV7-9
j_gene: TRBJ2-2
d_gene: .

CDR3aa: CASSHRENYGYTF
CDR3nt: TGTGCCAGTAGTCATCGAGAGAACTATGGCTACACCTTC
abundance: .
len: 13
v_gene: TRBV19
j_gene: TRBJ1-2
d_gene: .

CDR3aa: CASSRSGPTYEQYF
CDR3nt: TGTGCCAGCAGCCGCAGCGGGCCTACCTACGAGCAGTACTTC
abundance: .
len: 14
v_gene: TRBV6-5
j_gene: TRBJ2-7
d_gene: .

CDR3aa: CASSIAAPEDGNQPQHF
CDR3nt: TGTGCCAGTAGTATTGCAGCCCCGGAGGATGGCAATCAGCCCCAGCATTTT
abundance: .
len: 17
v_gene: TRBV19
j_gene: TRBJ1-5
d_gene: .

CDR3aa: CASSSTDGQQPQHF
CDR3nt: TGTGCCAGCAGCTCGACGGACGGACAGCAGCCCCAGCATTTT
abundance: .
len: 14
v_gene: TRBV11-2
j_gene: TRBJ1-5
d_gene: .

CDR3aa: CASSYSGTGVNGYTF
CDR3nt: TGTGCCAGCAGTTACTCGGGGACAGGGGTGAATGGCTACACCTTC
abundance: few
len: 15
v_gene: TRBV6-5
j_gene: TRBJ1-2
d_gene: TRBD1